The next 6 T cell receptor beta chains were all read from a single sample in a study of blood T cell repertoires in COVID-19. Using immunoSEQ multiplex PCR, the repertoire was profiled, and TCRdb retains in-frame clones only, with some absent. The sample has approximately 60,000 clones; almost 85% are singletons. Sequenced: peripheral blood. The receptors originated from a human donor in a cohort sampled during active COVID-19.

In its sample, this clone was seen once. The CDR3 here is CASSPTGGNYGYTF. The CDR3 nucleotides read TGCGCCAGCAGCCCGACTGGGGGGAACTATGGCTACACCTTC. The chain links TRBV4-1 to TRBJ1-2, with D perhaps TRBD1 (5 bases). Germline loops: CDR1 MGHRA, CDR2 YSYEKL. V was cut by 4 bases and J by 2 bases, with 11 bases left in between. The CDR3 consists of 14 residues.

This clone was counted only a few times. The chain carries TRBV4-1 and TRBJ2-2, with TRBD1 matching 8 bases. The germline gives CDR1 MGHRA, CDR2 YSYEKL. V was clipped by 0 bases and J by 6 bases; unmatched bases: 6. The CDR3 has 16 residues. DNA for the CDR3: TGCGCCAGCAGCCAAGACGTTGGGACAGGCGCCGGGGAGCTGTTTTTT. Protein sequence: CASSQDVGTGAGELFF.

The chain couples TRBV3-1 (or the pseudogene TRBV3-2) to TRBJ1-6; 7 nucleotides agree with TRBD1. The ends lost 6 bases at V and 7 bases at J; junction bases unmatched: 12. The CDR3 is 16 amino acids. The germline CDR1 and CDR2 sequences are LGHDT and YNNKEL (reference sequence). CDR3 coding DNA: TGTGCCAGCAGAAAAAACCCGGGACAGCTGAATTCACCCCTCCACTTT. This sequence encodes CASRKNPGQLNSPLHF.

This clone was counted only a few times. The chain uses TRBV4-3 and TRBJ2-7; 8 bases agree with TRBD1. V was pared by 1 base and J by 3 bases, with 5 bases of the junction left unmatched. The CDR3 consists of 15 residues. From germline, CDR1 is LGHNA and CDR2 YSLEER. The CDR3: CASSQGRTGLYEQYF. The CDR3 DNA reads TGCGCCAGCAGCCAAGGGAGGACAGGGCTCTACGAGCAGTACTTC.

The chain joins TRBV5-5 to TRBJ2-1; maybe TRBD2 (6 bases). Trimming removed 2 bases from V and 7 bases from J, with 10 bases in between. CDR1 and CDR2 (germline): SGHKS, YYEKEE (reference sequence). The CDR3 has 13 amino acids. CDR3 coding DNA: TGTGCCAGCAGCTTCGGGGGAAAGAATGAGCAGTTCTTC. Residues: CASSFGGKNEQFF.

This chain links TRBV5-8 with TRBJ1-2, with TRBD1 as a possible D gene (6 bases). Germline CDR1 SGHTS, CDR2 YDEGEE. V was pared by 4 bases and J by 4 bases, with 14 bases between. The CDR3 runs 14 residues. The DNA for the CDR3 is TGTGCCAGCAGCCCTGGGGTAGGGGGCTATGGCTACACCTTC. Its protein product is CASSPGVGGYGYTF. Looking up the rest from reference TRBV5-8 and TRBJ1-2 gives the full variable domain: EAGVTQSPTHLIKTRGQQATLRCSPISGHTSVYWYQQALGLGLQFLLWYDEGEERNRGNFPPRFSGRQFPNYSSELNVNALELEDSALYLCASSPGVGGYGYTFGSGTRLTVV.